The rows below give T cell receptor beta chains drawn from one sample of a study of T-cell memory formation after mild COVID-19. Using its own MiXCR run on the 5' RACE reads, TCRdb lists one record per CDR3 protein. The table lists 85,000 to 130,000 distinct CDR3 sequences, 9.5% to 15% of them singletons, with 27% in the top ten. Material for sequencing was PBMCs or a T cell subset sorted from them (not recorded which). Source of these receptors: an adult woman who had mild COVID-19 (a few samples of this study predate the infection). Cell type and time point are not known. Each CDR3 is given without its conserved first and last residue. A D gene is named only where the DNA matches it firmly. Not all rows give a size; the values are once, few, many and, for expanded clones, a class.

d_gene	j_gene	abundance	v_gene	CDR3aa
-	TRBJ2-2	few	TRBV7-6	ASSLAGTGPGELF
TRBD1	TRBJ2-2	-	TRBV4-1	ASSLGTGWTGELF
TRBD1	TRBJ2-7	few	TRBV2	ASSEGTGTHEQY
TRBD2	TRBJ2-5	-	TRBV29-1	SVESGLAGGIGETQY
-	TRBJ2-1	few	TRBV15	ATSREDSNEQF
TRBD2	TRBJ2-5	-	TRBV6-5	ASSSLGGLAGGETQY
TRBD2	TRBJ2-7	-	TRBV7-2	ASSRMGLAGGGSYEQY
-	TRBJ1-2	-	TRBV5-1	ASSLALGGAENYGYT
TRBD2	TRBJ2-5	few	TRBV9	ASSVDLAGVETQY
-	TRBJ1-1	few	TRBV12-3/TRBV12-4	ASSSTAWGTEAF
-	TRBJ1-1	few	TRBV20-1	SATTTDPYTEAF
TRBD2	TRBJ2-1	many	TRBV7-9	ASSFPTSGSEEQF
-	TRBJ2-7	-	TRBV6-5	ASKGSGVEQY
-	TRBJ2-5	few	TRBV12-5	ASGIYTGSPQETQY
-	TRBJ2-7	-	TRBV2	ASSQSHEPSYEQY
-	TRBJ2-7	few	TRBV12-3/TRBV12-4	ASSFGTGLGYEQY
-	TRBJ2-4	-	TRBV7-9	ASSLVTGTDIQY
-	TRBJ2-5	-	TRBV7-8	ASSLAIGARETQY
TRBD2	TRBJ2-3	-	TRBV7-8	ASSLKAGGPGDTQY
-	TRBJ1-1	few	TRBV5-1	ASSLGAGGTEAF
TRBD2	TRBJ2-1	-	TRBV4-3	ASRHRLAGYNEQF
TRBD1	TRBJ2-7	few	TRBV6-5	ASSYGRQGGEQY